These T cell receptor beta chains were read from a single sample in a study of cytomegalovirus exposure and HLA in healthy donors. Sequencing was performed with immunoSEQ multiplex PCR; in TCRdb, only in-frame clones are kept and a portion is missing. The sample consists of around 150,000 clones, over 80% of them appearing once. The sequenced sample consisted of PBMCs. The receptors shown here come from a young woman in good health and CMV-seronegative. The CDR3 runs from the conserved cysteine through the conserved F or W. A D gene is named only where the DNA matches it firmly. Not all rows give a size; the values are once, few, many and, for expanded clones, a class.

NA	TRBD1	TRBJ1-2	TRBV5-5	CASSLVGTGTNYGYTF	TGTGCCAGCAGCTTGGTGGGGACAGGGACGAACTATGGCTACACCTTC
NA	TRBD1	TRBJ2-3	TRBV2	CASRRGTGGRVTDTQYF	TGTGCCAGCAGAAGGGGAACAGGGGGCCGGGTCACAGATACGCAGTATTTT
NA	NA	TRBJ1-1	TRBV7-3	CASSLPPVNTEAFF	TGTGCCAGCAGTTTACCCCCCGTGAACACTGAAGCTTTCTTT
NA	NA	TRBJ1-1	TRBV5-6	CASSLTTQGITGKAFF	TGTGCCAGCAGCTTAACAACACAGGGCATTACGGGGAAAGCTTTCTTT
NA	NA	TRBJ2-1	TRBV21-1	CASSKARNRGHEQFF	TGTGCCAGCAGCAAAGCGCGCAACAGGGGGCATGAGCAGTTCTTC
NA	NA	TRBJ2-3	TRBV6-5	CASSYSGLPDTQYF	TGTGCCAGCAGTTACTCGGGGCTTCCAGATACGCAGTATTTT
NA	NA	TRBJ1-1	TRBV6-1	CASSVGGAEAFF	TGTGCCAGCAGTGTGGGGGGAGCTGAAGCTTTCTTT
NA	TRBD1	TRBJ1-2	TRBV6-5	CASSSGQNYGYTF	TGTGCCAGCAGTTCGGGACAGAACTATGGCTACACCTTC
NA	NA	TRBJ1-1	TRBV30	CAWSVMGLGTEAFF	TGTGCCTGGAGTGTAATGGGACTCGGCACTGAAGCTTTCTTT
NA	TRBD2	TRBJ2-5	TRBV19	CASSPLAGVQETQYF	TGTGCCAGTAGTCCTCTAGCGGGGGTCCAAGAGACCCAGTACTTC
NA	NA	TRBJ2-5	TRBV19	CASSTGQTQYF	TGTGCCAGTAGTACGGGACAAACCCAGTACTTC
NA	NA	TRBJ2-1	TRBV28	CASSLGQLNEQFF	TGTGCCAGCAGTTTAGGGCAGCTAAATGAGCAGTTCTTC
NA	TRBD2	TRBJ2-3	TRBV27	CASSLAGGTDTQYF	TGTGCCAGTTCGCTCGCGGGGGGCACAGATACGCAGTATTTT
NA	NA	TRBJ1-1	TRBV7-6	CASSPYEASEAFF	TGTGCCAGCAGCCCCTACGAGGCTTCGGAAGCTTTCTTT
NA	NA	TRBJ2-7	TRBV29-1	CSVASGLNYEQYF	TGCAGCGTTGCGTCGGGACTGAACTACGAGCAGTACTTC
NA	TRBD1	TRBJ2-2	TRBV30	CAWSVDRATGELFF	TGTGCCTGGAGTGTTGACAGGGCCACCGGGGAGCTGTTTTTT
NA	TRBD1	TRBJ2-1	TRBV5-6	CASSIRGRENEQFF	TGTGCCAGCAGTATCAGGGGGCGCGAGAATGAGCAGTTCTTC
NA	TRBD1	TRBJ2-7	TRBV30	CAWAFTGALKQYF	TGTGCCTGGGCTTTTACAGGGGCCCTGAAGCAGTACTTC
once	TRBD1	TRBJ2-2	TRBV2	CASSQGGQGAGELFF	TGTGCCAGCAGCCAGGGGGGACAGGGAGCCGGGGAGCTGTTTTTT
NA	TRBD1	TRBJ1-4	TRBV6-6	CASSYYPGQSEKLFF	TGTGCCAGCAGTTACTACCCGGGACAGTCCGAAAAACTGTTTTTT
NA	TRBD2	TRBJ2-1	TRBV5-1	CASSRTRAYNEQFF	TGCGCCAGCAGCAGGACTAGAGCTTACAATGAGCAGTTCTTC
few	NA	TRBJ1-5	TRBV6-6	CATRWAGDQPQHF	TGTGCCACCCGATGGGCAGGGGATCAGCCCCAGCATTTT
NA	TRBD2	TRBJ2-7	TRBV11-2	CASSARFPGLASSEQYF	TGTGCCAGCAGCGCGCGGTTTCCGGGACTAGCGTCATCCGAGCAGTACTTC
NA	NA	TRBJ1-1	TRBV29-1	CSAPMGRTEAFF	TGCAGCGCCCCAATGGGCAGGACTGAAGCTTTCTTT
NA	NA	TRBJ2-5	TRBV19	CASSIGGQGTQYF	TGTGCCAGTAGTATAGGTGGCCAGGGGACCCAGTACTTC
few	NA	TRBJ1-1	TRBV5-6	CASSPGGRNTEAFF	TGTGCCAGCAGCCCGGGAGGGCGCAACACTGAAGCTTTCTTT
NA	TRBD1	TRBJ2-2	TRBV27	CASSLLLGTGAGELFF	TGTGCCAGCAGTTTATTACTTGGGACAGGGGCCGGGGAGCTGTTTTTT
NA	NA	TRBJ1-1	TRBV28	CASRPIANTEAFF	TGTGCCAGCAGGCCCATAGCGAACACTGAAGCTTTCTTT
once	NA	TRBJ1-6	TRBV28	CASSLPDRLSSYNSPLHF	TGTGCCAGCAGTCTCCCGGACCGACTAAGCTCCTATAATTCACCCCTCCACTTT
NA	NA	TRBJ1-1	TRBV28	CASSFLTPAGQNTEAFF	TGTGCCAGCAGTTTCCTCACCCCGGCAGGGCAGAACACTGAAGCTTTCTTT
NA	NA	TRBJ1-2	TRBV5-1	CASSLVGADSNGYTF	TGCGCCAGCAGCTTGGTGGGGGCCGACAGTAATGGCTACACCTTC
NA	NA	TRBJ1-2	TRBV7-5	CVRSSPGETGIHGYTF	TGTGTCAGAAGCTCCCCGGGTGAAACAGGGATCCATGGCTACACCTTC
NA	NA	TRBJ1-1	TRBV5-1	CASSLGQANTEAFF	TGCGCCAGCAGCTTGGGGCAGGCGAACACTGAAGCTTTCTTT
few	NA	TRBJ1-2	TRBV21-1	CASSIRDRPTVYGYTF	TGTGCCAGCAGCATTAGGGACAGACCGACCGTCTATGGCTACACCTTC
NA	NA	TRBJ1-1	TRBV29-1	CSVETASDRNPEAFF	TGCAGCGTTGAGACTGCATCGGACAGAAACCCTGAAGCTTTCTTT
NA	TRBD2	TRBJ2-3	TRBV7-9	CASSPVASGEQYF	TGTGCCAGCAGCCCAGTGGCTAGCGGGGAGCAGTATTTT
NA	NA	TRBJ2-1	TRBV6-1	CASSEVGARYNEQFF	TGTGCCAGCAGTGAAGTGGGGGCACGGTACAATGAGCAGTTCTTC
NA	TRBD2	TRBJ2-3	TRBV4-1	CASSLAGPSTDTQYF	TGCGCCAGCAGCCTAGCGGGGCCGAGCACAGATACGCAGTATTTT
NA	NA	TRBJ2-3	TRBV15	CATSRKYMLGDTQYF	TGTGCCACCAGCAGAAAATATATGCTAGGAGATACGCAGTATTTT
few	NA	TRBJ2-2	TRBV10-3	CAGTGGDNDTGELFF	TGTGCCGGAACAGGAGGGGATAATGACACCGGGGAGCTGTTTTTT
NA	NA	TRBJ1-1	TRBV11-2	CASSHTGFPEAFF	TGTGCCAGCAGTCACACAGGGTTTCCTGAAGCTTTCTTT
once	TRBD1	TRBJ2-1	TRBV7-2	CASSSGPGQYNEQFF	TGTGCCAGCAGTTCAGGCCCGGGACAGTACAATGAGCAGTTCTTC
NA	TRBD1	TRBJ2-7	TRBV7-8	CASSKQSGQLASYEQYF	TGTGCCAGCAGCAAGCAATCGGGACAGTTAGCGAGTTACGAGCAGTACTTC
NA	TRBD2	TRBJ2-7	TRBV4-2	CASRSGTTSYEQYF	TGTGCCAGCAGGTCCGGGACTACATCCTACGAGCAGTACTTC
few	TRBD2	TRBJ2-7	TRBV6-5	CASWSGTFPYEQYF	TGTGCCAGCTGGAGCGGGACCTTCCCCTACGAGCAGTACTTC
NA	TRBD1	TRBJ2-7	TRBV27	CASSLIRPGTGLGYEQYF	TGTGCCAGCAGTTTGATCCGCCCCGGGACAGGGTTAGGGTACGAGCAGTACTTC
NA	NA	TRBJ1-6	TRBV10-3	CAISQLQGVGSPLHF	TGTGCCATCAGTCAACTACAGGGCGTGGGTTCACCCCTCCACTTT
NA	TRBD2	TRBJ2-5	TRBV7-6	CASSSPSGVGMNQETQYF	TGTGCCAGCAGCTCCCCTAGCGGGGTAGGGATGAACCAAGAGACCCAGTACTTC
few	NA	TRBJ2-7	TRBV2	CASSSNTRVEQYF	TGTGCCAGCAGTTCAAATACCAGGGTCGAGCAGTACTTC
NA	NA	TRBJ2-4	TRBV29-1	CSVGSTGNKNIQYF	TGCAGCGTTGGATCCACAGGGAACAAAAACATTCAGTACTTC
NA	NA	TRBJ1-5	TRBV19	CASRAQGNNQPQHF	TGTGCCAGTAGGGCACAGGGAAACAATCAGCCCCAGCATTTT
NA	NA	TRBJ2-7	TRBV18	CASSPVTGYEQYF	TGTGCCAGCTCCCCGGTAACCGGCTACGAGCAGTACTTC
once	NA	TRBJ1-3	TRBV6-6	CASSHRGNTIYF	TGTGCCAGCAGTCACAGGGGAAACACCATATATTTT